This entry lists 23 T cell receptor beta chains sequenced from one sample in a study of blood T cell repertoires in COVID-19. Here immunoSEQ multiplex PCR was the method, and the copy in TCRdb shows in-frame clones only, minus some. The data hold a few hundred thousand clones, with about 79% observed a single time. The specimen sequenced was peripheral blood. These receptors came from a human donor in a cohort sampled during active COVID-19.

CDR3 region: CASSRPGLAGVGTGELFF. CDR3 sequence (DNA): TGTGCCAGCAGCCGTCCGGGACTAGCGGGAGTCGGGACCGGGGAGCTGTTTTTT. The chain recombines TRBV5-4 with TRBJ2-2; 14 bases map to TRBD2. CDR1 and CDR2 from the germline V gene are SGHNT and YYREEE (reference sequence). Germline trimming cut 4 bases from V and 5 bases from J; bases unmatched to any gene: 10. This CDR3 has 18 amino acids. Combining the CDR3 with reference TRBV5-4 and TRBJ2-2 gives the whole variable domain ETGVTQSPTHLIKTRGQQVTLRCSSQSGHNTVSWYQQALGQGPQFIFQYYREEENGRGNFPPRFSGLQFPNYSSELNVNALELDDSALYLCASSRPGLAGVGTGELFFGEGSRLTVL.

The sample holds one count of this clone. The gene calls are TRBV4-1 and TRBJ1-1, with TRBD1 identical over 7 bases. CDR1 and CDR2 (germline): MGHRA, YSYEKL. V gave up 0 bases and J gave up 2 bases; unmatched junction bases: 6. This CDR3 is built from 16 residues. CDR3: CASSQDWPGGNTEAFF. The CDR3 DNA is TGCGCCAGCAGCCAAGATTGGCCAGGGGGTAACACTGAAGCTTTCTTT.

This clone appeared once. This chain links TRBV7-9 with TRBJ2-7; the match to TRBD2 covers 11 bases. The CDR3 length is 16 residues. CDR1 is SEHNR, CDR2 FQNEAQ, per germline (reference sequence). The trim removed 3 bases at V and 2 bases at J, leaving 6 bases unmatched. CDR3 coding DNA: TGTGCCAGCAGCTTTGGACTAGCGGGCCCACCCTACGAGCAGTACTTC. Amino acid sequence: CASSFGLAGPPYEQYF.

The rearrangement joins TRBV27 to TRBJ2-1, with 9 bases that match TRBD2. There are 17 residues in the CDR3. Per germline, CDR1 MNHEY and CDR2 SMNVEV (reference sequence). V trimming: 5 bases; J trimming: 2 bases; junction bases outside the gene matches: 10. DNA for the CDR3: TGTGCCAGCAGTCTACTACTAGCGGGTACTCCCTACAATGAGCAGTTCTTC. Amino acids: CASSLLLAGTPYNEQFF.

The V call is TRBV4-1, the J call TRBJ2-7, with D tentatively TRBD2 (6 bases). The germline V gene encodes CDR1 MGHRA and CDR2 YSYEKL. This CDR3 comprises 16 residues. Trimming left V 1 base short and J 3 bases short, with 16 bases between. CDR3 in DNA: TGCGCCAGCAGCCAAGCGCCCGGGACTCCCTTCTACGAGCAGTACTTC. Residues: CASSQAPGTPFYEQYF.

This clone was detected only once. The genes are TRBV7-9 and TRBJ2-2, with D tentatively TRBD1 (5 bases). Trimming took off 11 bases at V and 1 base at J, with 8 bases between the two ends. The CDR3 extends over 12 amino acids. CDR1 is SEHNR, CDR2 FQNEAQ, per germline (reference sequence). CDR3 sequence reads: CACGQNTGELFF. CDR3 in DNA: TGTGCCTGCGGACAGAACACCGGGGAGCTGTTTTTT.

The CDR3 bases are TGTGCCAGTAGTAAGAGGGAGGGGAACACTGAAGCTTTCTTT. Translated: CASSKREGNTEAFF. The chain is built from TRBV19 and TRBJ1-1; D unclear. Between the trimmed V and J ends, which lost 4 bases and 1 base, there was a span of 10 bases. This CDR3 contains 14 residues. Germline V gene sequence: CDR1 LNHDA, CDR2 SQIVND (reference sequence).

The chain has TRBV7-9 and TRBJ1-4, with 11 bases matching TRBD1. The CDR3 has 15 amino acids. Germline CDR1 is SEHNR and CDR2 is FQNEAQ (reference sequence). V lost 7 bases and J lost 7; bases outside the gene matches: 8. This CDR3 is CASTDSGTGGEKLFF. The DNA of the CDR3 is TGTGCCAGCACGGACTCCGGGACAGGGGGTGAAAAACTGTTTTTT.

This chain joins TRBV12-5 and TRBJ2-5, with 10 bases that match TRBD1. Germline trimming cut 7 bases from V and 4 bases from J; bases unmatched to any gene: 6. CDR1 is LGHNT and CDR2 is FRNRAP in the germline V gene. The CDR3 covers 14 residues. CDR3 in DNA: TGTGCTAGTGCCCCCGGGACAGGGGTAGAGACCCAGTACTTC. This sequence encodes CASAPGTGVETQYF.

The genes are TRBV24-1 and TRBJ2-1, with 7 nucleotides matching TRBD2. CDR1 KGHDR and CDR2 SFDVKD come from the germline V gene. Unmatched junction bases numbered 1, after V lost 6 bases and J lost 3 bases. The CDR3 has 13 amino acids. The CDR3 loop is CATSRTSYNEQFF. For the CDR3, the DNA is TGTGCCACCAGTCGGACTAGCTACAATGAGCAGTTCTTC.

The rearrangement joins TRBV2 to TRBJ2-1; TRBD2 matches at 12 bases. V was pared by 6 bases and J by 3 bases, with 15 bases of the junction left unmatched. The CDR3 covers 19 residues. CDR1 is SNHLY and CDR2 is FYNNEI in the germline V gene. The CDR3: CASSTLWASGRAGYNEQFF. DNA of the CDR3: TGTGCCAGCAGCACCCTGTGGGCTAGCGGGAGGGCCGGCTACAATGAGCAGTTCTTC.

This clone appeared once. Here the CDR3 DNA reads TGTGCCAGCAGCCAAGATTTGGGGGAGGGAGAGACCCAGTACTTC. Its translation: CASSQDLGEGETQYF. The chain combines TRBV4-2 with TRBJ2-5; TRBD2 agrees at 7 bases. V was pared by 0 bases and J by 4 bases, with 5 bases of the junction left unmatched. The CDR3 covers 15 residues. The V gene's germline CDR1 is LGHNA and CDR2 YNFKEQ.

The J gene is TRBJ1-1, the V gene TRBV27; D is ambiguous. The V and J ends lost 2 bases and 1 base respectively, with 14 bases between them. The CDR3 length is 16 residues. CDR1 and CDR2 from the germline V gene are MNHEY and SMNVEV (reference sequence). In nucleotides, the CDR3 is TGTGCCAGCAGTTTACGCAGGCCCGGTGGGAACACTGAAGCTTTCTTT. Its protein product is CASSLRRPGGNTEAFF.

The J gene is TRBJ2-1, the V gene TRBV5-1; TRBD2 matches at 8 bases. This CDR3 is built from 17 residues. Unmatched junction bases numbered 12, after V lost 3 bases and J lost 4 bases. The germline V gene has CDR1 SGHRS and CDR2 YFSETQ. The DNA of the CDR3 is TGCGCCAGCAGCTCCCGAGGGAGCGGGAGTTCTTACAATGAGCAGTTCTTC. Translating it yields CASSSRGSGSSYNEQFF. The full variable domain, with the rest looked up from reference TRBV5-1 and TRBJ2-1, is KAGVTQTPRYLIKTRGQQVTLSCSPISGHRSVSWYQQTPGQGLQFLFEYFSETQRNKGNFPGRFSGRQFSNSRSEMNVSTLELGDSALYLCASSSRGSGSSYNEQFFGPGTRLTVL.

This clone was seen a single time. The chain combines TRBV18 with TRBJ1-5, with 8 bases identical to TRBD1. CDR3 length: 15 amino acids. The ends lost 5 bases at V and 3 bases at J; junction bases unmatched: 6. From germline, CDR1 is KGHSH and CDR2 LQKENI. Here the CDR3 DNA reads TGTGCCAGCTCATCCTCGACAGGGGACAATCAGCCCCAGCATTTT. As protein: CASSSSTGDNQPQHF.

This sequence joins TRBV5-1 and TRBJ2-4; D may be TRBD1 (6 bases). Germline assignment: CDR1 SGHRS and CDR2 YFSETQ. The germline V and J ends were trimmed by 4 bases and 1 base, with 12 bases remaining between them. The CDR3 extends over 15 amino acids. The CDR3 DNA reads TGCGCCAGCAGCGAGACCGACAGGGCCAAAAACATTCAGTACTTC. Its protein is CASSETDRAKNIQYF.

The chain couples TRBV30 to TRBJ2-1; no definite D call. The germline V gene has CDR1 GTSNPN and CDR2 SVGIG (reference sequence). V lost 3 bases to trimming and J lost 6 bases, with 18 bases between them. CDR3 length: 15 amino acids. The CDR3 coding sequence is TGTGCCTGGAGGCCCCCCCCCGGGTCTGGCAATGAGCAGTTCTTC. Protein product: CAWRPPPGSGNEQFF.

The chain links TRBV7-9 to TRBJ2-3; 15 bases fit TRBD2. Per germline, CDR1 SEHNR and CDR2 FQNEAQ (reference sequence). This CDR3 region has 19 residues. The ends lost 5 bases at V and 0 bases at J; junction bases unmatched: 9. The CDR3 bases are TGTGCCAGCAGCAGGGGACTAGCGGGAGGAGGTTTCAGCACAGATACGCAGTATTTT. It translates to CASSRGLAGGGFSTDTQYF.

The CDR3 region is CASSNRGSEKLFF. In DNA, the CDR3 is TGTGCCAGCAGTAACAGGGGAAGTGAAAAACTGTTTTTT. The chain uses TRBV6-6 and TRBJ1-4; TRBD1 agrees at 7 bases. J lost 7 bases, V lost 5 bases, and 4 bases had no gene match. This CDR3 is 13 amino acids long. Germline V CDR1 and CDR2: MNHNY, SVGAGI (reference sequence).

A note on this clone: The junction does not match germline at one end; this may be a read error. The CDR3 spells CTSSFHRYEQYF. The CDR3 DNA is TGTACCAGCAGTTTCCACAGGTACGAGCAGTACTTC. The V and J genes are TRBV28 and TRBJ2-7; D is perhaps TRBD1 (5 bases). The CDR3 consists of 12 residues. From germline, CDR1 is MDHEN and CDR2 SYDVKM.

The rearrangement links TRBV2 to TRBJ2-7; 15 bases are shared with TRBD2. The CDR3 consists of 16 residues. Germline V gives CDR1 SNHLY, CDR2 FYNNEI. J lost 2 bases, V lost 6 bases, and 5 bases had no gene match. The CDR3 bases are TGTGCCAGCAGGGGGGGACTAGCGGGAGGCGCCTACGAGCAGTACTTC. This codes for CASRGGLAGGAYEQYF. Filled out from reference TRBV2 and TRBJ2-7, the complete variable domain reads EPEVTQTPSHQVTQMGQEVILRCVPISNHLYFYWYRQILGQKVEFLVSFYNNEISEKSEIFDDQFSVERPDGSNFTLKIRSTKLEDSAMYFCASRGGLAGGAYEQYFGPGTRLTVT.

The CDR3 region is CATSSPETGSPYNEQFF. As DNA, the CDR3 is TGTGCCACCAGCAGCCCGGAGACTGGGTCCCCCTACAATGAGCAGTTCTTC. The genes are TRBV15 and TRBJ2-1, with D unclear. This CDR3 spans 17 amino acids. The ends were cut back, 3 bases at V and 2 bases at J, with 17 bases in the middle. Germline V gene lookup returns CDR1 LNHNV and CDR2 YYDKDF (reference sequence).

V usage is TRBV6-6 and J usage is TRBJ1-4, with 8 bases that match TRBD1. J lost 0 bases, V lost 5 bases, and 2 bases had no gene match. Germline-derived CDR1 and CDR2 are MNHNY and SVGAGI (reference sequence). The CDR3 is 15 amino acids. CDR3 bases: TGTGCCAGCAGTGGGACAGGTGCAACTAATGAAAAACTGTTTTTT. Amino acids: CASSGTGATNEKLFF.